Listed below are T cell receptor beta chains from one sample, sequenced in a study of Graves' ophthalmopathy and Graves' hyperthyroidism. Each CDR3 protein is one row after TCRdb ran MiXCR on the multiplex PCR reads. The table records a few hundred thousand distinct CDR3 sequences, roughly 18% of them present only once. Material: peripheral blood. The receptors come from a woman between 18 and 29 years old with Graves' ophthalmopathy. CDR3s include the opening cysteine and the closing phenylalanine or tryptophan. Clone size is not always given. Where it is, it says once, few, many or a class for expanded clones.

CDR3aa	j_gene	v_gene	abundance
CASSTASGGAYF	TRBJ2-7	TRBV6-2/TRBV6-3	many
CASSLNTGGYTF	TRBJ1-2	TRBV2	many
CASSLAQGQGMETQYF	TRBJ2-5	TRBV7-2	.
CASSLTGGGNYEQYF	TRBJ2-7	TRBV7-2	many
CATKQGWRTEAFF	TRBJ1-1	TRBV6-2/TRBV6-3	.
CASRSGQGGKAFF	TRBJ1-1	TRBV6-1	many
CASSSGQGNTIYF	TRBJ1-3	TRBV7-6	many
CASSLSSGETQYF	TRBJ2-5	TRBV7-2	many
CASSDRRNYGYTF	TRBJ1-2	TRBV2	.
CASTPAIMNQPQHF	TRBJ1-5	TRBV6-2/TRBV6-3	many
CSGLAGAPEQYF	TRBJ2-7	TRBV20-1	.
CASSLTAEAFF	TRBJ1-1	TRBV12-3/TRBV12-4	many
CASSSRAPGEQYF	TRBJ2-7	TRBV6-5	many
CASSLASGNTIYF	TRBJ1-3	TRBV7-2	many
CASSLSPSGTGETQYF	TRBJ2-5	TRBV7-3	once
CASSYSRRAPGGGQYF	TRBJ2-7	TRBV6-2/TRBV6-3	many
CASSRGTWGNSNQPQHF	TRBJ1-5	TRBV12-3/TRBV12-4	many
CAREIDGETQYF	TRBJ2-5	TRBV6-2/TRBV6-3	many
CASFGGIEAFF	TRBJ1-1	TRBV7-9	many
CAWSSMGQSNQPQHF	TRBJ1-5	TRBV30	many
CSARNMEARSRRYEQYF	TRBJ2-7	TRBV20-1	once
CASSSMTLTARSYGYTF	TRBJ1-2	TRBV11-2	many
CASSPLGGGGKDTGELFF	TRBJ2-2	TRBV5-1	.
CSLRTANTEAFF	TRBJ1-1	TRBV29-1	many
CASSSGQGPTGELFF	TRBJ2-2	TRBV7-2	many
CSVGPGGENQPQHF	TRBJ1-5	TRBV29-1	many
CASTRTGRYEQYF	TRBJ2-7	TRBV28	many
CASSSRDTHYEQYF	TRBJ2-7	TRBV12-3/TRBV12-4	few